This T cell receptor beta chain was sequenced for a study of Graves' ophthalmopathy and Graves' hyperthyroidism. This clonotype was recorded a few times. What it binds is unknown. Amplifying from RNA transcripts, the study obtained TCR beta CDR3 regions. Amplification began with first-round RT-PCR using HTBI primers, then second-round multiplex PCR was performed. TCRdb re-called the multiplex PCR reads with MiXCR, one entry per CDR3 protein. Here the sample spans 150,000 or so distinct CDR3 sequences, less than 45% being singletons. It was on clinical symptoms, serum thyroxine, TRAb, thyroid ultrasound and orbital computed tomography that diagnosis relied. The PBMCs had their origin in approximately 10 ml of fresh peripheral blood. General observations from the study: Clonotypes were expanded in thyroid at above 0.001 frequency, and most also appeared in blood.

The germline gives CDR1 MNHEY, CDR2 SVGAGI. There are 15 residues in the CDR3. Between the trimmed V and J ends, which lost 6 bases and 1 base, there was a span of 15 bases. The chain carries TRBV6-5 and TRBJ1-1, with D tentatively TRBD1 (6 bases). Material for sequencing was peripheral blood. This clonotype was obtained from a woman between 40 and 55 years old with Graves' ophthalmopathy. CDR3 nucleotides: TGTGCCAGCAGATACAGGGCCGAGGGGAACACTGAAGCTTTCTTT. Protein: CASRYRAEGNTEAFF.